The 13 T cell receptor beta chains below all came from one sample that was sequenced in a study of blood T cell repertoires in COVID-19. Sequenced by immunoSEQ multiplex PCR; TCRdb stores in-frame clones only, minus some. In the table there are 150,000 to 200,000 clones, around 90% of which are singletons. Sequenced: peripheral blood. These receptors originate from a man aged 50 to 60 with acute or convalescent COVID-19.

This chain connects TRBV2 to TRBJ2-3, with D perhaps matching TRBD1 (5 bases). The CDR3 consists of 14 residues. CDR1 and CDR2 (germline): SNHLY, FYNNEI. Trimming shortened V by 3 bases and J by 2 bases, and 9 bases separated the two germline ends. This chain's CDR3 is CASSDRVDTDTQYF. The CDR3 bases are TGTGCCAGCAGTGACAGGGTTGACACAGATACGCAGTATTTT. Supplemented by reference TRBV2 and TRBJ2-3, the full variable domain reads EPEVTQTPSHQVTQMGQEVILRCVPISNHLYFYWYRQILGQKVEFLVSFYNNEISEKSEIFDDQFSVERPDGSNFTLKIRSTKLEDSAMYFCASSDRVDTDTQYFGPGTRLTVL.

To note about this clone: The junction does not match germline at one end; this may be a read error. This sequence joins TRBV11-2 and TRBJ2-4; D perhaps matches TRBD2 (6 bases). The CDR3 extends over 15 amino acids. Germline V CDR1 and CDR2: SGHAT, FQNNGV. CDR3 DNA: TGTGCCAGCAGCGTAGATTACTCGGGAGCAAACATTCAGTACTTC. This sequence encodes CASSVDYSGANIQYF.

This sequence joins TRBV19 and TRBJ1-6, with D tentatively TRBD1 (6 bases). This CDR3 comprises 16 residues. V was shortened by 2 bases and J by 8 bases, with 16 bases between the two germline ends. Germline V gene data show CDR1 as LNHDA and CDR2 as SQIVND (reference sequence). CDR3: CASSILRTANDSPLHF. DNA for the CDR3: TGTGCCAGTAGTATACTGAGGACAGCAAACGATTCACCCCTCCACTTT.

The chain has TRBV28 and TRBJ1-5; 7 bases are shared with TRBD1. The CDR3 sequence is 14 residues long. J lost 7 bases, V lost 6 bases, and 9 bases had no gene match. Looked up from germline, CDR1 is MDHEN and CDR2 is SYDVKM. Written as DNA, the CDR3 is TGTGCCAGCAGCTCCGGGACAGAAAGGCAGCCCCAGCATTTT. This codes for CASSSGTERQPQHF.

This chain links TRBV28 with TRBJ1-4, with D possibly matching TRBD1 (6 bases). The V end lost 6 bases, the J end lost 8 bases, and 16 bases lay between the germline ends. Germline CDR1 reads MDHEN; CDR2 reads SYDVKM. This CDR3 comprises 14 residues. The CDR3, as DNA: TGTGCCAGCAGCCTTCGAGGGGGTAACGAAAAACTGTTTTTT. Its translation: CASSLRGGNEKLFF.

This chain uses TRBV30 with TRBJ2-5; D is unclear. Germline V gene lookup returns CDR1 GTSNPN and CDR2 SVGIG (reference sequence). This CDR3 spans 14 amino acids. Trimming pared 1 base from V and 2 bases from J, leaving 11 bases between. CDR3 residues: CAWSGAPEQETQYF. DNA for the CDR3: TGTGCCTGGAGTGGGGCGCCAGAACAAGAGACCCAGTACTTC.

The sample holds one count of this clone. The chain employs TRBV7-2 and TRBJ1-3, with D maybe TRBD1 (5 bases). V lost 2 bases and J lost 2, with 7 bases in between. In germline, CDR1 is SGHTA, CDR2 FQGNSA. This CDR3 comprises 14 residues. The CDR3 nucleotides read TGTGCCAGCAGCTTACAGGGCGCTGGAAACACCATATATTTT. Translation gives CASSLQGAGNTIYF.

The chain links TRBV14 to TRBJ1-2; 7 bases map to TRBD1. The CDR3 loop spans 13 amino acids. The V gene end was trimmed by 5 bases and the J gene end by 4 bases; junction bases not matched to a gene: 4. The V gene's germline CDR1 is SGHDN and CDR2 FVKESK. DNA for the CDR3: TGTGCCAGCAGCGAACAGGGGATCTATGGCTACACCTTC. Translation: CASSEQGIYGYTF.

The gene calls are TRBV18 and TRBJ2-1; 7 bases map to TRBD1. V dropped 2 bases and J dropped 5; count of bases not matched to a gene: 6. Looked up from germline, CDR1 is KGHSH and CDR2 is LQKENI. The length of the CDR3 is 15 residues. The CDR3: CASSPSWQGDNEQFF. The CDR3 DNA is TGTGCCAGCTCACCATCTTGGCAGGGGGACAATGAGCAGTTCTTC.

The chain uses TRBV5-1 and TRBJ1-3; possibly TRBD1 for D (5 bases). Germline V gives CDR1 SGHRS, CDR2 YFSETQ. This CDR3 has 14 residues. V gave up 5 bases and J gave up 7 bases, with 16 bases separating them. The CDR3 protein is CASREMGGRNTIYF. Written as DNA, the CDR3 is TGCGCCAGCAGGGAGATGGGGGGACGGAACACCATATATTTT.

This chain links TRBV12-3 or TRBV12-4 with TRBJ1-4; D possibly corresponds to TRBD1 (6 bases). The CDR3 length is 13 residues. V lost 6 bases, J lost 6 bases, and 11 bases lay in between. CDR3 loop: CASRTGTYEKLFF. CDR3 nucleotides: TGTGCCAGCAGAACCGGGACATATGAAAAACTGTTTTTT.

This sequence joins TRBV19 and TRBJ1-5; D may be TRBD1 (5 bases). CDR1 and CDR2 from the germline V gene are LNHDA and SQIVND (reference sequence). The CDR3 has 14 residues. V lost 7 bases and J lost 5, with 15 bases in between. CDR3 DNA: TGTGCCAGTACCACCATTTCCAGGGATCAGCCCCAGCATTTT. Translation gives CASTTISRDQPQHF.

The genes are TRBV29-1 and TRBJ1-1; 9 bases match TRBD1. V lost 4 bases to trimming and J lost 3 bases; unmatched junction nucleotides: 9. The CDR3 loop spans 15 amino acids. Germline CDR1 SQVTM, CDR2 ANQGSEA. CDR3 DNA sequence: TGCAGCGTTGGGGGTCGGGGACAGGGCCACACTGAAGCTTTCTTT. Protein sequence: CSVGGRGQGHTEAFF.